The rows below give T cell receptor beta chains drawn from one sample of a study of Tregs in tolerant kidney transplant recipients. TCRdb's table, derived via immunoSEQ multiplex PCR, lists solely in-frame clones and lacks some. Of tens of thousands of clones listed, approximately 88% are singletons. Sequenced material: CD4+ T cells from blood, taken before the transplant. These TCRs come from a human donor who received a combined kidney and bone marrow transplant. Each CDR3 is given with its conserved first and last residue. A D gene is named only where the DNA matches it firmly. Not every row has a clone size; where given, it reads once, few, many or a size class.

len,j_gene,d_gene,abundance,v_gene,CDR3nt,CDR3aa
14,TRBJ2-3,TRBD2,-,TRBV6-5,TGTGCCAGCAGGCGAGCGGGAAGCACAGATACGCAGTATTTT,CASRRAGSTDTQYF
11,TRBJ2-1,-,-,TRBV6-1,TGTGCCAGCAGTGAATGGCATGAGCAGTTCTTC,CASSEWHEQFF
16,TRBJ1-5,-,-,TRBV11-2,TGTGCCAGCAGCTTAGGCGCCGGGGGACCTCATCAGCCCCAGCATTTT,CASSLGAGGPHQPQHF
12,TRBJ2-1,-,-,TRBV28,TGTGCCAGCAGTTTATCTGGACTATCAGAGTTCTTC,CASSLSGLSEFF
13,TRBJ2-3,TRBD2,-,TRBV11-3,TGTGCCAGCAGCTTCCGACTAGCGGATACGCAGTATTTT,CASSFRLADTQYF
14,TRBJ1-1,TRBD1,-,TRBV28,TGTGCCAGCAGGCCGACAGGGGCGAACACTGAAGCTTTCTTT,CASRPTGANTEAFF
10,TRBJ2-1,TRBD2,-,TRBV19,TGTGGGGCGGGAGCCCCAGAGCAGTTCTTC,CGAGAPEQFF
16,TRBJ2-1,TRBD2,-,TRBV2,TGTGCCAGCAGTGAATGGGGACTAGCGAATAACAATGAGCAGTTCTTC,CASSEWGLANNNEQFF
17,TRBJ1-4,TRBD1,once,TRBV5-4,TGTGCCAGCAGCTTTGGGGCAAGACAGGGGGCAATTCAAAAACTGTTTTTT,CASSFGARQGAIQKLFF
17,TRBJ2-1,TRBD2,-,TRBV25-1,TGTGCCAGCAGTGAATCTCCTAGCGGGAGAGTTAGGAATGAGCAGTTCTTC,CASSESPSGRVRNEQFF
15,TRBJ2-2,TRBD2,-,TRBV27,TGTGCCAGCAGTTTGTCCCTAGCGGGAGTCGGGGAGCTGTTTTTT,CASSLSLAGVGELFF
21,TRBJ2-7,-,-,TRBV1,TGCACCAGCAGCCAAGACACTTTTCCCTCTTTGCGGGAGTACCCCACCTACGAGCAGTACTTC,CTSSQDTFPSLREYPTYEQYF
14,TRBJ1-2,-,-,TRBV5-1,TGCGCCACACGCTCGGGAGGAACTAACTATGGCTACACCTTC,CATRSGGTNYGYTF
14,TRBJ1-5,-,-,TRBV6-6,TGTGCCAGCAGTCAACAGGGCCTGAATCAGCCCCAGCATTTT,CASSQQGLNQPQHF
17,TRBJ1-2,-,-,TRBV28,TGTGCCAGCAGGGGGGCAGGGGCCATTGAGGCTAACTATGGCTACACCTTC,CASRGAGAIEANYGYTF
15,TRBJ2-7,TRBD2,once,TRBV11-2,TGTGCCAGCAGCTTCGGTGGCGGGGGATCCTACGAGCAGTACTTC,CASSFGGGGSYEQYF
13,TRBJ2-5,TRBD1,-,TRBV19,TGTGCCAGTTCAACAGGGGTTCAAGAGACCCAGTACTTC,CASSTGVQETQYF
14,TRBJ2-1,-,-,TRBV5-5,TGTGCCAGCAGCTCAAGTCCACAAGACAATGAGCAGTTCTTC,CASSSSPQDNEQFF
16,TRBJ2-1,-,-,TRBV21-1,TGTGCCAGCAGCAAAGCGGTGCTAGCGGGTTACAATGAGCAGTTCTTC,CASSKAVLAGYNEQFF
15,TRBJ2-7,TRBD2,once,TRBV5-4,TGTGCCAGCAGCTTTACGACTAGCGGGAGCCCCGAGCAGTACTTC,CASSFTTSGSPEQYF
12,TRBJ2-3,-,once,TRBV27,TGTGCCAGCAGTTCCCCGGTTAATACGCAGTATTTT,CASSSPVNTQYF
16,TRBJ1-1,-,-,TRBV19,TGTGCCAGTAGTGGGGGGATCGGAGATTCGGACACTGAAGCTTTCTTT,CASSGGIGDSDTEAFF
15,TRBJ2-7,TRBD2,-,TRBV5-6,TGTGCCAGCAGCTTCTCCGGGAGGCACTCCTACGAGCAGTACTTC,CASSFSGRHSYEQYF
15,TRBJ2-5,TRBD1,-,TRBV19,TGTGCCAGTAGTTCGTTGACAGGGGGCCCAGAGACCCAGTACTTC,CASSSLTGGPETQYF
15,TRBJ2-2,-,-,TRBV9,TGTGCCAGCAGTAGGGGTAGTCGGAACACCGGGGAGCTGTTTTTT,CASSRGSRNTGELFF